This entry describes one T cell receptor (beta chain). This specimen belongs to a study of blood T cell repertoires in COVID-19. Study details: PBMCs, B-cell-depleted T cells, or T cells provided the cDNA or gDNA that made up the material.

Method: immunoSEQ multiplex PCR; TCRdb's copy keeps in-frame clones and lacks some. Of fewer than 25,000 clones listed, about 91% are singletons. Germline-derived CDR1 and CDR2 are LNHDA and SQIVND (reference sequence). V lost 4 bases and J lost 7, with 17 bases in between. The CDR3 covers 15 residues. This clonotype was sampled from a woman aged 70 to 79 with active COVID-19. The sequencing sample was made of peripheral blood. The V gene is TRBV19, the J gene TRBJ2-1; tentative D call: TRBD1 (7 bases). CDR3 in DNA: TGTGCCAGTAGTAGGGGACAGAGAGGAGGGAATGAGCAGTTCTTC. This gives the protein CASSRGQRGGNEQFF.